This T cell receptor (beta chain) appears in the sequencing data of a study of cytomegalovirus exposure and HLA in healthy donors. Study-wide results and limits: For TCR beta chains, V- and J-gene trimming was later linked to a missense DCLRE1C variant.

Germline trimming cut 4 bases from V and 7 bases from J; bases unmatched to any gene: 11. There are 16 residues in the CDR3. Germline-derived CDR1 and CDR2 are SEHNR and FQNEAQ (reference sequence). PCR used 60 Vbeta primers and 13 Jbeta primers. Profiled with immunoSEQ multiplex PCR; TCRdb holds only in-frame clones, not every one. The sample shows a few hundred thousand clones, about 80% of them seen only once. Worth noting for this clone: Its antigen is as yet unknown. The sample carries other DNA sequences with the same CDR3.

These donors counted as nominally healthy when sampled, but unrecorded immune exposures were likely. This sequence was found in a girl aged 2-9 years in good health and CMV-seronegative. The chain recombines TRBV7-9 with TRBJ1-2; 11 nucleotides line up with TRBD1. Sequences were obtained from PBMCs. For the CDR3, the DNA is TGTGCCAGCAGCTCGCCAGGGGGACAGGGGGTTGGTGGCTACACCTTC. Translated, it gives CASSSPGGQGVGGYTF.